This record looks at one T cell receptor beta chain sequence and its context. The data originate from a study of T cell changes during pregnancy in multiple sclerosis. Between the trimmed V and J ends, which lost 4 bases and 6 bases, there was a span of 16 bases. This CDR3 is built from 15 residues. In germline, CDR1 is SGHKS, CDR2 YYEKEE (reference sequence). Sequencing was performed with immunoSEQ multiplex PCR; in TCRdb, only in-frame clones are kept and a portion is missing. The sample shows 65,000 to 95,000 clones, about 88% of them seen only once. The sample here was peripheral blood, taken before pregnancy. V is TRBV5-5 and J is TRBJ1-4; the D gene is possibly TRBD1 (6 bases). The sequence was obtained from a female donor with multiple sclerosis, enrolled in a pregnancy study. The CDR3 nucleotides read TGTGCCAGCAGCCCCCTCGGGGCAGGGGATGAAAAACTGTTTTTT. Its protein product is CASSPLGAGDEKLFF.